A selection of T cell receptor beta chains follows, all from one sample in a study of blood T cell repertoires in COVID-19. Produced via immunoSEQ multiplex PCR; TCRdb's table is partial and in-frame only. The data hold roughly 310,000 clones, with around nine tenths observed a single time. The sample taken for sequencing was PBMCs or T cells enriched from blood (not recorded which). The receptors were sampled from a woman aged 40 to 50 who had recovered from COVID-19. The CDR3 runs from the conserved cysteine through the conserved F or W. D genes are given only for firm matches. The listing skips clone size in some rows; elsewhere it reads once, few, many or a size class.

CSVTPRASSYEQYF	TGCAGCGTCACCCCCAGGGCTAGCTCCTACGAGCAGTACTTC	NA	TRBJ2-7	NA	TRBV29-1
CASSLADEQFF	TGTGCCAGCAGCCTAGCGGATGAGCAGTTCTTC	TRBD2	TRBJ2-1	NA	TRBV28
CATSDRPRERGGLYNEQFF	TGTGCCACCAGTGATCGCCCTAGGGAGCGGGGGGGCCTCTACAATGAGCAGTTCTTC	TRBD2	TRBJ2-1	NA	TRBV24-1
CASSQGTSTYEQYF	TGTGCCAGCTCCCAAGGGACTTCAACCTACGAGCAGTACTTC	NA	TRBJ2-7	NA	TRBV18
CASKLATQALGLFF	TGTGCCAGCAAACTCGCGACCCAGGCTTTGGGGCTGTTCTTC	NA	TRBJ2-1	NA	TRBV27
CASSLGQRYEQYF	TGTGCCAGCAGCTTGGGACAGCGATACGAGCAGTACTTC	TRBD1	TRBJ2-7	NA	TRBV6-2/TRBV6-3
CASSSPLGSTYEQYF	TGTGCCAGCAGCTCCCCTCTGGGGAGCACCTACGAGCAGTACTTC	NA	TRBJ2-7	NA	TRBV5-4
CASSLTRPGTGGAYGYTF	TGTGCCAGCAGCTTAACTCGACCAGGGACAGGGGGCGCCTATGGCTACACCTTC	TRBD1	TRBJ1-2	NA	TRBV7-2
CATSDPPGQGSPQPRDYPYEQYF	TGTGCCACCAGTGACCCTCCAGGACAGGGGTCGCCTCAACCCCGGGACTACCCCTACGAGCAGTACTTC	TRBD1	TRBJ2-7	once	TRBV24-1
CAWSDRTPGFFYGYTF	TGTGCCTGGAGTGACCGAACCCCAGGGTTCTTCTATGGCTACACCTTC	NA	TRBJ1-2	NA	TRBV30
CASSLALAGVSYNEQFF	TGTGCCAGCAGCTTAGCGCTAGCGGGGGTATCCTACAATGAGCAGTTCTTC	TRBD2	TRBJ2-1	NA	TRBV7-9
CASSGASGSIHSTDTQYF	TGCGCCAGCAGCGGTGCTAGCGGGAGCATACATAGCACAGATACGCAGTATTTT	TRBD2	TRBJ2-3	NA	TRBV5-1
CASGGANYGYTF	TGTGCCAGCGGAGGGGCTAACTATGGCTACACCTTC	NA	TRBJ1-2	NA	TRBV5-5
CASSLAGQTNEKLFF	TGTGCCAGCAGCTTAGCGGGACAGACTAATGAAAAACTGTTTTTT	TRBD1	TRBJ1-4	NA	TRBV7-2
CAWSDLAGGLYEQYF	TGTGCCTGGAGTGATCTAGCGGGGGGACTTTACGAGCAGTACTTC	TRBD2	TRBJ2-7	NA	TRBV30
CASSSYRTVSYNEQFF	TGTGCCAGCAGCTCGTATCGGACAGTTTCCTACAATGAGCAGTTCTTC	NA	TRBJ2-1	NA	TRBV7-8
CASSRVGRGEQFF	TGTGCCAGCTCACGGGTAGGGCGGGGTGAGCAGTTCTTC	NA	TRBJ2-1	NA	TRBV18
CASSQDTGLGNTEAFF	TGCGCCAGCAGCCAAGACACAGGGCTGGGGAACACTGAAGCTTTCTTT	NA	TRBJ1-1	NA	TRBV4-1
CASSLDRDTGELFF	TGTGCCAGCAGCTTAGATCGGGACACCGGGGAGCTGTTTTTT	NA	TRBJ2-2	NA	TRBV7-2
CAINGQGYEQYF	TGTGCCATCAATGGACAGGGTTACGAGCAGTACTTC	TRBD1	TRBJ2-7	NA	TRBV10-3
CASRTLGRLNQPQHF	TGTGCCAGTAGAACCCTGGGTAGACTCAATCAGCCCCAGCATTTT	NA	TRBJ1-5	few	TRBV19
CASSLWPAGEQYF	TGTGCCAGCAGTTTATGGCCAGCGGGGGAGCAGTACTTC	TRBD2	TRBJ2-7	NA	TRBV27
CASSVGAAGQGTDTQYF	TGTGCCAGCAGCGTAGGGGCCGCGGGACAGGGCACAGATACGCAGTATTTT	TRBD1	TRBJ2-3	NA	TRBV9
CASSETERVPAFF	TGTGCCAGCAGTGAGACAGAAAGGGTCCCTGCTTTCTTT	NA	TRBJ1-1	NA	TRBV6-1
CAISESRSGTGYGYTF	TGTGCCATCAGTGAGTCAAGGTCAGGGACTGGGTATGGCTACACCTTC	NA	TRBJ1-2	NA	TRBV10-3
CASSPGRGWGTEAFF	TGTGCCAGCTCTCCGGGGAGGGGCTGGGGCACTGAAGCTTTCTTT	NA	TRBJ1-1	once	TRBV18
CASSPLAPNTGELFF	TGTGCCAGCAGTCCCCTAGCGCCTAACACCGGGGAGCTGTTTTTT	NA	TRBJ2-2	NA	TRBV6-5
CATSRGQVNQPQHF	TGTGCCACCAGCAGAGGACAGGTCAATCAGCCCCAGCATTTT	NA	TRBJ1-5	NA	TRBV15
CASSQDIGQNQETQYF	TGTGCCAGCAGCCAAGATATAGGACAGAACCAAGAGACCCAGTACTTC	NA	TRBJ2-5	NA	TRBV3-1/TRBV3-2
CASSVTGFGQPQHF	TGTGCCAGCAGCGTGACAGGGTTTGGACAGCCCCAGCATTTT	TRBD1	TRBJ1-5	NA	TRBV9
CASSQDPGTSGYYEQYF	TGCGCCAGCAGCCAAGATCCCGGGACTAGCGGTTACTACGAGCAGTACTTC	TRBD2	TRBJ2-7	NA	TRBV4-3
CASSKVQGTGTDRDTQYF	TGCGCCAGCAGCAAAGTCCAAGGGACAGGGACGGATCGTGATACGCAGTATTTT	TRBD1	TRBJ2-3	NA	TRBV10-1
CASSPRTGATNEKLFF	TGTGCCAGCAGCCCCAGGACAGGCGCAACTAATGAAAAACTGTTTTTT	TRBD1	TRBJ1-4	few	TRBV7-2
CASSLSGGAGAGNTIYF	TGTGCCAGCAGTTTATCGGGGGGGGCAGGGGCCGGAAACACCATATATTTT	NA	TRBJ1-3	NA	TRBV28
CASSLVQGAHTEAFF	TGCGCCAGCAGCTTGGTCCAGGGGGCACACACTGAAGCTTTCTTT	TRBD1	TRBJ1-1	NA	TRBV5-1
CASSALTSGGETQYF	TGTGCCAGCAGCGCCCTGACTAGCGGGGGGGAGACCCAGTACTTC	TRBD2	TRBJ2-5	NA	TRBV5-6
CASSDRLAGVENEQFF	TGTGCCAGCAGCGACCGACTAGCGGGAGTAGAGAATGAGCAGTTCTTC	TRBD2	TRBJ2-1	NA	TRBV7-2
CASSQGGGSTDTQYF	TGTGCCAGCAGCCAGGGCGGGGGAAGCACAGATACGCAGTATTTT	TRBD2	TRBJ2-3	NA	TRBV11-3
CASSETSGPDEQYF	TGTGCCAGCAGTGAAACTAGCGGGCCCGACGAGCAGTACTTC	TRBD2	TRBJ2-7	NA	TRBV2
CASSLVRGVDEKLFF	TGTGCCAGCAGCTTAGTCAGGGGGGTGGACGAAAAACTGTTTTTT	TRBD1	TRBJ1-4	NA	TRBV7-9
CASRDDYQPQHF	TGTGCCTCGAGAGATGATTATCAGCCCCAGCATTTT	NA	TRBJ1-5	NA	TRBV19
CASSRAGASYEQYF	TGTGCCAGCAGTAGGGCAGGGGCGTCCTACGAGCAGTACTTC	NA	TRBJ2-7	NA	TRBV11-3
CASSGRGRNTEAFF	TGTGCCAGCAGTGGCAGGGGGCGAAACACTGAAGCTTTCTTT	TRBD1	TRBJ1-1	NA	TRBV27
CASSVETGLTYNEQFF	TGTGCCAGCAGCGTGGAAACAGGGCTGACCTACAATGAGCAGTTCTTC	NA	TRBJ2-1	NA	TRBV9
CASTTPGAYEQYF	TGTGCCAGCACAACGCCGGGGGCCTACGAGCAGTACTTC	NA	TRBJ2-7	NA	TRBV27
CATSPDRVYNEQFF	TGTGCCACTTCCCCGGACAGGGTCTACAATGAGCAGTTCTTC	TRBD1	TRBJ2-1	NA	TRBV6-4
CASGQERSPLHF	TGTGCCAGCGGTCAGGAGCGGTCACCCCTCCACTTT	NA	TRBJ1-6	NA	TRBV28
CASSFRGTVNTEAFF	TGTGCCAGCAGTTTTCGCGGGACAGTGAACACTGAAGCTTTCTTT	TRBD1	TRBJ1-1	NA	TRBV6-5
CASSQGAGQPQHF	TGCGCCAGCAGCCAAGGGGCAGGACAGCCCCAGCATTTT	NA	TRBJ1-5	NA	TRBV4-1
CASSLEHGGGYEQFF	TGTGCCAGCAGCTTAGAACATGGGGGCGGATATGAGCAGTTCTTC	NA	TRBJ2-1	NA	TRBV11-3